This TCR beta chain is from a study of T cells after posttransplantation cyclophosphamide. Cells defined as naive were viable CD3+CD4+ or CD3+CD8+ and CCR7+CD45RA+CD45RO-CD95-CD27+CD28+. This related bone marrow graft donor gave peripheral blood on the day of marrow donation. The data were produced by immunoSEQ multiplex PCR, yet TCRdb's version contains in-frame clones alone and is incomplete. In the table there are some 20,000 clones, over 95% of which are singletons. Overall study results and limits: Blood and skin or GI T cell repertoires showed limited TRB overlap. Donor-recipient repertoire similarity was low at 1-2 months, rising over year one.

Germline V gives CDR1 LNHNV, CDR2 YYDKDF (reference sequence). The CDR3 spans 14 residues. The V segment lost 7 bases and the J segment 4 bases; nucleotides outside the gene matches: 7. As concerns this clone: Its antigen is still unknown.

The chain uses TRBV15 and TRBJ1-5, with TRBD1 identical over 7 bases. The sequence came from a man aged 35 to 55 in good health, CMV-negative, and a related stem cell transplant donor. Sample: naive CD4+ T cells sorted from PBMCs. In DNA, the CDR3 is TGTGCCACCACTCCGAACAGGGGAAATCAGCCCCAGCATTTT. This sequence encodes CATTPNRGNQPQHF.